Listed below are T cell receptor beta chains from one sample, sequenced in a study of T-cell reconstitution after alpha-beta-depleted transplantation in children. TCRdb recomputed calls from the PCR reads with MiXCR, one row per CDR3 protein. The sample includes a few hundred thousand distinct CDR3 sequences, more than 20% seen only once; the top ten take about 35%. The source material was PBMCs, sampled before TCRalphabeta/CD19-depleted stem cell transplant. Receptors originate from a boy in the first two years of life with Wiskott-Aldrich syndrome, due to receive a stem cell transplant. Both conserved end residues are part of each CDR3. The order of the fields is J gene, V gene, CDR3 protein.

>TRBJ2-7|TRBV12-3/TRBV12-4
CASSRQGVKGEQYF
>TRBJ1-4|TRBV2
CASSDRDEKLFF
>TRBJ2-2|TRBV18
CASSPPILGGAGELFF
>TRBJ2-1|TRBV28
CASSSVGLAGYNEQFF
>TRBJ2-7|TRBV12-3/TRBV12-4
CASSLARTGRFYEQYF
>TRBJ2-7|TRBV5-1
CASSLAPQGTSYEQYF
>TRBJ2-1|TRBV20-1
CSARKQGAGEQFF
>TRBJ2-1|TRBV24-1
CATSDLSDRGEFF
>TRBJ1-5|TRBV7-9
CASSLGGGDRPQHF
>TRBJ2-5|TRBV24-1
CATSGEAMGLGYEQETQYF
>TRBJ2-6|TRBV20-1
CSATNVAANVLTF
>TRBJ2-7|TRBV28
CASSPPTSGASYEQYF
>TRBJ2-3|TRBV24-1
CATSDRHADTQYF
>TRBJ2-2|TRBV4-2
CASSQEMGYTGELFF
>TRBJ1-6|TRBV18
CASSPNSGTGGSPLHF
>TRBJ1-2|TRBV24-1
CATSDSGPKQGYTF
>TRBJ1-5|TRBV20-1
CSATRGGVGLSNQPQHF
>TRBJ2-2|TRBV7-9
CASSRDIYTGELFF
>TRBJ2-3|TRBV12-3/TRBV12-4
CASSEFGPVTDTQYF
>TRBJ2-5|TRBV29-1
CSVFPSRRENQETQYF
>TRBJ2-1|TRBV7-8
CASSLLASGSRNEQFF
>TRBJ2-5|TRBV27
CASSSRGLGWETQYF
>TRBJ2-1|TRBV6-5
CASRLTSGTYNEQFF
>TRBJ2-5|TRBV15
CATSRAIKGRETQYF
>TRBJ1-2|TRBV5-1
CASSLAGDYGYTF
>TRBJ1-6|TRBV12-3/TRBV12-4
CASSLTEAPLHF
>TRBJ2-1|TRBV5-1
CASSLGTINEQFF
>TRBJ2-2|TRBV18
CASSPEFDTGELFF
>TRBJ1-4|TRBV20-1
CSARGGTGEVTEKLFF
>TRBJ2-3|TRBV20-1
CSARGRGPDTQYF
>TRBJ2-3|TRBV11-1
CASSSPPRLAGSGTDTQYF
>TRBJ2-5|TRBV10-2
CASRNTGTANKETQYF
>TRBJ1-6|TRBV7-2
CASSDPDGSSYNSPLHF
>TRBJ2-3|TRBV7-8
CASSLAIGRGVSDTQYF
>TRBJ2-7|TRBV5-1
CASSPHLGSSYEQYF
>TRBJ2-1|TRBV11-3
CASSWGTGSYNEQFF
>TRBJ2-2|TRBV24-1
CATSDLPSGAENTGELFF
>TRBJ2-5|TRBV30
CASELVETQYF
>TRBJ2-2|TRBV20-1
CSARTVRTGGTGELFF
>TRBJ2-7|TRBV4-1
CASSHRWTGGFRGSVGEQYF
>TRBJ2-3|TRBV7-6
CASNLLGLPTDTQYF
>TRBJ2-1|TRBV20-1
CSARSKSGGYYNEQFF
>TRBJ2-7|TRBV20-1
CSARDLAGRTYEQYF
>TRBJ2-7|TRBV9
CASSENSGRAYEQYF
>TRBJ2-7|TRBV5-1
CASSPQVQRSYEQYF
>TRBJ1-1|TRBV12-3/TRBV12-4
CASSLIGVGTEAFF
>TRBJ2-3|TRBV5-5
CASSAGQRTDTQYF
>TRBJ2-7|TRBV5-1
CASSWGLAGANEQYF
>TRBJ2-5|TRBV15
CATSRDSGTWETQYF
>TRBJ1-1|TRBV20-1
CSASYRRNTEAFF
>TRBJ1-2|TRBV20-1
CSARAPTGLGGYTF
>TRBJ2-6|TRBV30
CAWSAGAGANVLTF
>TRBJ2-4|TRBV5-1
CASSLRPGTGRNIQYF
>TRBJ2-1|TRBV20-1
CSARDVAGGPGNEQFF
>TRBJ2-3|TRBV9
CASSVFSGRNTDTQYF